A single sample is the source of the 20 T cell receptor beta chains below, sequenced in a study of cytomegalovirus exposure and HLA in healthy donors. Amplification used 60 Vbeta primers and 13 Jbeta primers. Sequencing was performed with immunoSEQ multiplex PCR; in TCRdb, only in-frame clones are kept and a portion is missing. This sample has around 150,000 clones; approximately 87% occur once, and the top ten carry 1.5%. What was sequenced was PBMCs. The receptors were gathered from a man aged 35 to 55 in good health and CMV-seronegative.

The chain employs TRBV20-1 and TRBJ2-7, with D possibly matching TRBD2 (6 bases). The CDR3 spans 11 residues. The ends were cut back, 5 bases at V and 9 bases at J, with 14 bases in the middle. The germline CDR1 and CDR2 sequences are DFQATT and SNEGSKA (reference sequence). The CDR3 here is CSAPGGSGQYF. In nucleotides, the CDR3 is TGCAGTGCTCCTGGGGGGAGTGGGCAGTACTTC.

The CDR3 nucleotides read TGCGCCAGCAGCCAAGAACAGGGTGTGTTTGAAGCTTTCTTT. Protein sequence: CASSQEQGVFEAFF. This sequence joins TRBV4-1 and TRBJ1-1, with D tentatively TRBD1 (6 bases). V was trimmed by 0 bases and J by 7 bases, leaving 12 bases between them. The CDR3 has 14 amino acids. Germline assignment: CDR1 MGHRA and CDR2 YSYEKL.

The chain links TRBV9 to TRBJ2-2, with D possibly being TRBD2 (5 bases). The CDR3 length is 14 residues. The germline CDR1 and CDR2 sequences are SGDLS and YYNGEE. V lost 1 base and J 4 bases, leaving 8 bases between the germline ends. The CDR3 sequence is CASSVSGSTGELFF. DNA for the CDR3: TGTGCCAGCAGCGTAAGTGGGAGCACCGGGGAGCTGTTTTTT.

The CDR3, as DNA: TGTGCCAGCAGCCGCAGCGGAGGGGGCCCGGAGGCTTTCTTT. This translates into CASSRSGGGPEAFF. V and J are TRBV13 and TRBJ1-1, with TRBD1 identical over 7 bases. This CDR3 is built from 14 residues. Germline V gives CDR1 PRHDT, CDR2 FYEKMQ (reference sequence). V trimming: 5 bases; J trimming: 11 bases; junction bases outside the gene matches: 14.

The V call is TRBV7-9, the J call TRBJ2-7; D perhaps matches TRBD2 (6 bases). This CDR3 is 16 amino acids long. Trimming stripped 5 bases from V and 6 bases from J, with 23 bases between. In germline, CDR1 is SEHNR, CDR2 FQNEAQ (reference sequence). The CDR3 DNA follows: TGTGCCAGCAGCCTCTCCCCGTGGGAAGGGGACTCCGAGCAGTACTTC. As protein: CASSLSPWEGDSEQYF.

The V call is TRBV6-4, the J call TRBJ2-7, with D tentatively TRBD2 (5 bases). This CDR3 comprises 17 residues. Germline V lookup: CDR1 MRHNA, CDR2 SNTAGT. V was clipped by 4 bases and J by 5 bases, with 24 bases between them. This CDR3 is CASSGRTGTADEDEQYF. The DNA for the CDR3 is TGTGCCAGCAGTGGAAGGACGGGAACAGCAGATGAGGACGAGCAGTACTTC.

The rearrangement uses TRBV2 and TRBJ2-5; 8 bases map to TRBD1. The germline V gene has CDR1 SNHLY and CDR2 FYNNEI. V dropped 6 bases and J dropped 10; count of bases not matched to a gene: 19. The CDR3 loop spans 16 amino acids. Written as DNA, the CDR3 is TGTGCCAGCAGACCTCAAATAGGACAGGGCGTAGGGGTCCAGTACTTC. This sequence encodes CASRPQIGQGVGVQYF.

This clone was picked up a small number of times. This chain links TRBV5-8 with TRBJ2-7; 9 nucleotides agree with TRBD1. Germline assignment: CDR1 SGHTS and CDR2 YDEGEE. The CDR3 extends over 19 amino acids. With 3 bases clipped from V and 5 bases from J, the junction kept 21 bases outside the gene matches. The CDR3 reads CASSYTSVRTGVSNHEQYF. CDR3 nucleotide sequence: TGTGCCAGCAGCTATACGTCGGTTAGGACAGGGGTTTCCAATCACGAGCAGTACTTC.

The chain uses TRBV7-9 and TRBJ1-1, with no clear D. The CDR3 sequence is 15 residues long. The V and J ends lost 4 bases and 5 bases respectively, with 17 bases between them. Germline V lookup: CDR1 SEHNR, CDR2 FQNEAQ (reference sequence). CDR3 sequence: CASSSLISRQTEAFF. In DNA, the CDR3 is TGTGCCAGCAGCTCCTTGATCTCCAGGCAAACTGAAGCTTTCTTT.

V usage is TRBV19 and J usage is TRBJ1-5; 7 nucleotides line up with TRBD1. The CDR3 sequence is 15 residues long. The germline CDR1 and CDR2 sequences are LNHDA and SQIVND (reference sequence). J gave up 0 bases and V 3 bases, and 2 bases lay outside the gene matches. The CDR3 region has the DNA TGTGCCAGTAGTATGGGGACAGTTAGCAATCAGCCCCAGCATTTT. Translating gives CASSMGTVSNQPQHF. Combining the CDR3 with reference TRBV19 and TRBJ1-5 gives the whole variable domain DGGITQSPKYLFRKEGQNVTLSCEQNLNHDAMYWYRQDPGQGLRLIYYSQIVNDFQKGDIAEGYSVSREKKESFPLTVTSAQKNPTAFYLCASSMGTVSNQPQHFGDGTRLSIL.

Regarding this clone: The junction shows a germline mismatch at one end, possibly a read error. The J gene is TRBJ2-5, the V gene TRBV7-7, with a weak D call TRBD1 (6 bases). CDR3 length: 13 amino acids. The V gene's germline CDR1 is SSHAT and CDR2 FNYEAQ (reference sequence). The CDR3 loop is CASSLARGETQYF. The CDR3 nucleotides read TGTGCTAGCAGCTTAGCGAGGGGGGAGACCCAGTACTTC.

The chain carries TRBV14 and TRBJ2-2; no clear D gene. V dropped 1 base and J dropped 0 bases, with 3 bases sitting between them. CDR3 length: 14 amino acids. CDR1 SGHDN and CDR2 FVKESK come from the germline V gene. The CDR3 coding sequence is TGTGCCAGCAGCCAAGTTACGAACACCGGGGAGCTGTTTTTT. The encoded protein is CASSQVTNTGELFF.

The rearrangement uses TRBV27 and TRBJ2-7, with TRBD1 identical over 11 bases. V gave up 5 bases and J gave up 3 bases; unmatched junction bases: 9. The CDR3 has 16 amino acids. Germline CDR1 reads MNHEY; CDR2 reads SMNVEV (reference sequence). The CDR3 nucleotides are TGTGCCAGCAGTAGCCCGGGACAGGGGGGGCGCTACGAGCAGTACTTC. This translates into CASSSPGQGGRYEQYF.

The chain joins TRBV4-1 to TRBJ1-6; 7 positions agree with TRBD1. The CDR3 length is 12 residues. V shed 9 bases, J shed 7 bases, and the junction held 3 bases outside the gene matches. CDR1 is MGHRA and CDR2 is YSYEKL in the germline V gene. This CDR3 is CASGTVNSPLHF. DNA of the CDR3: TGCGCCAGTGGGACAGTAAATTCACCCCTCCACTTT.

Here the CDR3 DNA reads TGTGCCAGCAGTGTAGGTCGGCGGCCCATGACTAGCGGCAATGAGCAGTTCTTC. It encodes CASSVGRRPMTSGNEQFF. V usage is TRBV6-1 and J usage is TRBJ2-1, with 9 bases matching TRBD2. Unmatched junction bases numbered 16, after V lost 4 bases and J lost 6 bases. Per germline, CDR1 MNHNS and CDR2 SASEGT. The length of the CDR3 is 18 residues.

The chain's CDR3 is CASSSREDYGYTF. In DNA, the CDR3 is TGTGCCAGCAGCTCCCGGGAGGACTATGGCTACACCTTC. This chain connects TRBV7-9 to TRBJ1-2; D gene uncertain. Trimming stripped 4 bases from V and 3 bases from J, with 9 bases between. Per the germline V gene, CDR1 is SEHNR and CDR2 is FQNEAQ (reference sequence). The CDR3 is made up of 13 amino acids.

The chain joins TRBV7-2 to TRBJ2-2; tentative D call: TRBD2 (6 bases). Deletions cut 2 bases from V and 1 base from J, with 8 bases between. Germline CDR1 SGHTA, CDR2 FQGNSA. The CDR3 sequence is 15 residues long. CDR3 amino acids: CASSLSGENTGELFF. DNA for the CDR3: TGTGCCAGCAGCTTATCGGGGGAGAACACCGGGGAGCTGTTTTTT.

This clone was observed a handful of times. The V and J genes are TRBV2 and TRBJ2-7, with TRBD2 matching over 13 bases. Trimming cost V 3 bases and J 4 bases; bases outside gene matches: 9. CDR3 size: 17 residues. Germline CDR1 and CDR2: SNHLY and FYNNEI. The CDR3 DNA reads as TGTGCCAGCAGTGACCCAGCTGGGACTAGCGGGATATACGAGCAGTACTTC. Translated: CASSDPAGTSGIYEQYF.

A few counts support this clone. This chain joins TRBV18 and TRBJ2-7, with D possibly TRBD1 on 6 matching bases. Germline V lookup: CDR1 KGHSH, CDR2 LQKENI. CDR3 length equals 13 residues. V lost 7 bases to trimming and J lost 5 bases, with 15 bases between them. The CDR3 coding sequence is TGTGCCAGCTTGGAGTTGCAGGGGAACGAGCAGTACTTC. It specifies CASLELQGNEQYF.

The V call is TRBV25-1, the J call TRBJ1-4; TRBD1 is a possible D gene (5 bases). Germline V gene lookup returns CDR1 MGHDK and CDR2 SYGVNS. This CDR3 region has 15 residues. V lost 5 bases to trimming and J lost 8 bases, with 18 bases between them. CDR3 sequence reads: CASSSLAREDEKLFF. CDR3 sequence (DNA): TGTGCCAGCAGTTCGTTGGCCAGGGAGGACGAAAAACTGTTTTTT.